This T cell receptor beta chain was identified in a study of breast tumors, draining lymph nodes, adjacent tissues. The table lists this clonotype with many counts. TCRdb called the multiplex PCR reads again in MiXCR, with one record for every CDR3 protein. The sample carries 130,000 or so distinct CDR3 sequences, about 22% recorded once. Breast cancer patients provided tissue from their axillary draining lymph nodes. Germline assignment: CDR1 SGDLS and CDR2 YYNGEE. CDR3 length: 15 residues. The V gene lost 3 bases and the J gene lost 4 bases, with 14 bases spanning the gap. The chain joins TRBV9 to TRBJ2-1, with D possibly matching TRBD1 (6 bases). The source material was axillary lymph node tissue. This receptor was identified in a female donor with breast cancer. Some clones in this sample may be carry-over from other donors' samples. CDR3 in amino acids: CASSEGVLRYNEQFF. The DNA of the CDR3 is TGTGCCAGCAGCGAGGGGGTGCTGAGATACAATGAGCAGTTCTTC.